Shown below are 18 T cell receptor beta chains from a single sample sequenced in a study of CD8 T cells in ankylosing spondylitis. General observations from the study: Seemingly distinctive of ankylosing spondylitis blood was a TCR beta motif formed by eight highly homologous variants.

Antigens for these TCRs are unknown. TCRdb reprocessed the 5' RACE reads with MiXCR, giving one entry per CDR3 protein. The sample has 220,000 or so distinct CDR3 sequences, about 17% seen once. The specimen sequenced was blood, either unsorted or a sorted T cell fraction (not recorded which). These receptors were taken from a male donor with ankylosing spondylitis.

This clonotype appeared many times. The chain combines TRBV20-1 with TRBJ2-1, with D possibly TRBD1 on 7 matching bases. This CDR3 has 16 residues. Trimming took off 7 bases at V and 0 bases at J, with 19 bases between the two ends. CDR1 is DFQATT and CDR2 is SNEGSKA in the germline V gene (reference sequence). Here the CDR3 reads CSVAGYTGVSYNEQFF. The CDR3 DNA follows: TGCAGTGTGGCGGGGTACACAGGGGTCTCCTACAATGAGCAGTTCTTC.

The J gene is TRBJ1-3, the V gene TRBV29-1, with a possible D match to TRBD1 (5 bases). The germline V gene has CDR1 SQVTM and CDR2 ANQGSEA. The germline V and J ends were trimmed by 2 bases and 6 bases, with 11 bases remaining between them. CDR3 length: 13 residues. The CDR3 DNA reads TGCAGCGTTGAAAAAGGGGTCGAAAACACCATATATTTT. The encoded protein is CSVEKGVENTIYF. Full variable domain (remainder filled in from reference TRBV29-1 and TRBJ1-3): SAVISQKPSRDICQRGTSLTIQCQVDSQVTMMFWYRQQPGQSLTLIATANQGSEATYESGFVIDKFPISRPNLTFSTLTVSNMSPEDSSIYLCSVEKGVENTIYFGEGSWLTVV.

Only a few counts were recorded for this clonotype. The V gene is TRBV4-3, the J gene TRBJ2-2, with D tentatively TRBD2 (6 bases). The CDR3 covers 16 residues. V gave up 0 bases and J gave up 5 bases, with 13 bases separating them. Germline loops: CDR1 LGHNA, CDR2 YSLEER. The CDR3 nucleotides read TGCGCCAGCAGCCAAGAAATGGCGGGATGGACCGGGGAGCTGTTTTTT. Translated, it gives CASSQEMAGWTGELFF.

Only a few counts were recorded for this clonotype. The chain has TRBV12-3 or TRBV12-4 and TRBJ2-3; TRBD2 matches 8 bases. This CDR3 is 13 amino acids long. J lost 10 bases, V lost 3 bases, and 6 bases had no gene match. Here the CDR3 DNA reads TGTGCCAGCAGTTTCGGGGGGGGCCTTGCGCAGTATTTT. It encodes CASSFGGGLAQYF.

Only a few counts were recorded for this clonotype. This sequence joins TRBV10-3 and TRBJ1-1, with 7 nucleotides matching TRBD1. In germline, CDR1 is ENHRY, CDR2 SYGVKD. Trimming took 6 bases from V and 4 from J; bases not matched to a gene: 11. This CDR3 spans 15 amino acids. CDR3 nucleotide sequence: TGTGCCATCAGCCCTCTGATAGGACAGGTCACTGAAGCTTTCTTT. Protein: CAISPLIGQVTEAFF.

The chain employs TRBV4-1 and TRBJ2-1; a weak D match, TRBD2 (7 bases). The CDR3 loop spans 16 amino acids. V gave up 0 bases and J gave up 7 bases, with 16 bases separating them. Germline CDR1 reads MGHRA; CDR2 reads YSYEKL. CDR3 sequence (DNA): TGCGCCAGCAGCCAAGAGGGGGGGCGTTCGGGAAATGAGCAGTTCTTC. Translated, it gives CASSQEGGRSGNEQFF.

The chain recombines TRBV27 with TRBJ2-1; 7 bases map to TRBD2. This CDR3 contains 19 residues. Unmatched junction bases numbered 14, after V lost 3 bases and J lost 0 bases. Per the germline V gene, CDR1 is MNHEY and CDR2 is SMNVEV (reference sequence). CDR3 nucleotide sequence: TGTGCCAGCAGTTTTAGGGGAACTAGGGCGGGAGTCTCCTACAATGAGCAGTTCTTC. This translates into CASSFRGTRAGVSYNEQFF.

The DNA for the CDR3 is TGTGCCACCAGTGAAGGACGCCCCTTGAGCTCCTACAATGAGCAGTTCTTC. This encodes CATSEGRPLSSYNEQFF. The rearrangement links TRBV24-1 to TRBJ2-1; D gene unclear. This CDR3 comprises 17 residues. Germline values: CDR1 KGHDR, CDR2 SFDVKD. Trimming took 4 bases from V and 0 from J, leaving 15 bases between them.

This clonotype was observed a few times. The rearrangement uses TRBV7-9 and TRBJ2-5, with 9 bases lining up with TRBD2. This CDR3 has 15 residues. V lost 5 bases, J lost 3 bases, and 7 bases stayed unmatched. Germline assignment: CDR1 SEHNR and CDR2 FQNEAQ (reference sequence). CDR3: CASSESAGGEETQYF. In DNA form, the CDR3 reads TGTGCCAGCAGCGAGAGCGCGGGAGGGGAAGAGACCCAGTACTTC.

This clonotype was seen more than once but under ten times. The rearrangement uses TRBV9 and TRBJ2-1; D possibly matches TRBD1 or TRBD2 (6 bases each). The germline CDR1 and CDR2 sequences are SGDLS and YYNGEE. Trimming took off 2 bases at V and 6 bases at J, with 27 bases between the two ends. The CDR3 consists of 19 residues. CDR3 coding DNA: TGTGCCAGCAGCGTCTATAGCGGAGGGGGTACCTATGGGGCCAATGAGCAGTTCTTC. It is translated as CASSVYSGGGTYGANEQFF.

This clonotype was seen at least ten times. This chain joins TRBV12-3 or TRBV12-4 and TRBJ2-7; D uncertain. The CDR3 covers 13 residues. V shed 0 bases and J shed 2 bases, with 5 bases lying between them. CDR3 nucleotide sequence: TGTGCCAGCAGTTTAGCCCAGACCTACGAGCAGTACTTC. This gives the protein CASSLAQTYEQYF.

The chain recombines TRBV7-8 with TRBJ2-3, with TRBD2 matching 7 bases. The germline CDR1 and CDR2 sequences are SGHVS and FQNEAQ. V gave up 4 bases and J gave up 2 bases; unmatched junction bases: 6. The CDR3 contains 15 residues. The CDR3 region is CASSWVGGNTDTQYF. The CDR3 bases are TGTGCCAGCAGCTGGGTCGGGGGGAACACAGATACGCAGTATTTT.

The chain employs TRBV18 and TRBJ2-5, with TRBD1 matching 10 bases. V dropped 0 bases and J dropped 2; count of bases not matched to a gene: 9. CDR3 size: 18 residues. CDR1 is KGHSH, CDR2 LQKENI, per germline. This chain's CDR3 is CASSPPPRDRGSQETQYF. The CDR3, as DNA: TGTGCCAGCTCACCACCTCCCCGGGACAGGGGATCTCAAGAGACCCAGTACTTC.

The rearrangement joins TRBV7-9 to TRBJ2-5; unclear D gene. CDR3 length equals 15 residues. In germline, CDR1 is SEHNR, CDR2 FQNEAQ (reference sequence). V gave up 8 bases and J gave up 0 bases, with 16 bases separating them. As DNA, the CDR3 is TGTGCCAGCTGCTCGGCGGCCTATTACCAAGAGACCCAGTACTTC. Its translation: CASCSAAYYQETQYF. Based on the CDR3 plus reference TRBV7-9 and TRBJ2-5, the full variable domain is DTGVSQNPRHKITKRGQNVTFRCDPISEHNRLYWYRQTLGQGPEFLTYFQNEAQLEKSRLLSDRFSAERPKGSFSTLEIQRTEQGDSAMYLCASCSAAYYQETQYFGPGTRLLVL.

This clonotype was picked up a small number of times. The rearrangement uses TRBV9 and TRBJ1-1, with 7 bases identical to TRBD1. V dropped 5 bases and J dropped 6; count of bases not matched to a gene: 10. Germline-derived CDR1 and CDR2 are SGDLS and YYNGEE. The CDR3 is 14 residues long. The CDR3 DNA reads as TGTGCCAGCAGTGCAGGGGGAGGCTACGCTGAAGCTTTCTTT. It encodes CASSAGGGYAEAFF. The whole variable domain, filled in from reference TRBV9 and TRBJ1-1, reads DSGVTQTPKHLITATGQRVTLRCSPRSGDLSVYWYQQSLDQGLQFLIQYYNGEERAKGNILERFSAQQFPDLHSELNLSSLELGDSALYFCASSAGGGYAEAFFGQGTRLTVV.

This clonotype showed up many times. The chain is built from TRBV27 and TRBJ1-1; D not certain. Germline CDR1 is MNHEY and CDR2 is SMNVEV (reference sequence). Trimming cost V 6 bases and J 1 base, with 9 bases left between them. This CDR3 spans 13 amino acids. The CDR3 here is CASSLLGNTEAFF. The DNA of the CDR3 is TGTGCCAGCAGCTTGTTGGGGAACACTGAAGCTTTCTTT.

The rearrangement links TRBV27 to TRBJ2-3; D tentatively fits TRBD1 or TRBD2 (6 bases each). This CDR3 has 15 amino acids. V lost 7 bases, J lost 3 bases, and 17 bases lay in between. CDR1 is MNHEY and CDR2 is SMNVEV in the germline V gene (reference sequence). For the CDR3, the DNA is TGTGCCAGCACCCTGAGAGAGGGGGGTACAGATACGCAGTATTTT. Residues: CASTLREGGTDTQYF.

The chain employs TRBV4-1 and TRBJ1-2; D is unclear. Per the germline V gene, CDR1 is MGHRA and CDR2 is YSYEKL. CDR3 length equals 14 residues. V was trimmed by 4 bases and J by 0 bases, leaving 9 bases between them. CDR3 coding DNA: TGCGCCAGCAGCCTCTCGGGGACTAACTATGGCTACACCTTC. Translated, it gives CASSLSGTNYGYTF.